This paragraph covers one T cell receptor beta chain sequence. The antigen it binds to is not known. No base quality information exists; no much larger clone differs at one position. Based on the germline V gene, the CDR1 and CDR2 sequences are SGHAT and FQNNGV. Trimming removed 5 bases from V and 6 bases from J, leaving 8 bases between the germline ends. There are 11 amino acids in the CDR3, from cysteine to phenylalanine inclusive. Of all the DNA, just the CDR3 is kept, 33 bases in frame from base 1. Donors were healthy HIV-negative adults with no recently reported acute infections or vaccinations. All donors were Caucasian adults living in Nashville, Tennessee, USA. CD4+ T cells were enriched by magnetic negative selection; naive cells were then positively selected on CD45RA, and the negative fraction formed the memory subset. Blood was collected by leukapheresis, and PBMCs were isolated by Ficoll-Histopaque density gradient centrifugation and then cryopreserved in liquid nitrogen vapor phase. Analytical flow cytometry was used to check the purity and quantity of each magnetically sorted T cell population. Genomic DNA was isolated from every sorted fraction and measured by UV absorbance on a Nanodrop 2000c.

This sample was taken from a study of shared clonotypes between healthy human individuals (dated by TCRdb to 2018 to 2021). For context, the study as a whole: Two women and a few men aged 18 to 49 years were included in the cohort. Blood TCR repertoires of roughly five healthy adults were deeply sequenced to estimate repertoire size and the extent of clonotype sharing between individuals. Per donor, leukapheresis produced somewhere between about 0.85 and 10 billion PBMCs. For each donor, CD4 naive and CD4 memory were each run on three plates, CD8 naive on two plates, and CD8 memory on one plate. To increase sequencing depth and limit assay-specific biases, TCR repertoire library preparation and sequencing were carried out by different laboratories using diverse techniques. The research as a whole found: Only blood was sampled, and tissue TCR repertoires likely differ from those in blood. Approximately 4.8% of naive CD4, approximately 3.7% of naive CD8, about 2.5% of memory CD4, and over 0.35% of memory CD8 clonotypes were shared across several donors. The small number of donors limited the genetic and exposure-history diversity represented. Even with the large sequencing depth, rarefaction of the sorted-subset datasets indicated that sequencing was incomplete. Compared with non-shared clonotypes, clonotypes shared by all four sorted-subset donors had higher generation probabilities. Larger estimated clonotype richness was generally found for naive subsets than for memory subsets. Based on pairwise subsampling, the degree of clonotype sharing among donors was expected to be affected by sequencing depth.

TCR CDR3 regions were amplified from genomic DNA by multiplex PCR using the deep immunoSEQ assay. For each cell subset, the extracted genomic DNA was distributed evenly across all wells of several immunoSEQ 96-well plates, and each plate served as one replicate. For sorted subsets, about 0.2 ug genomic DNA, equal to approximately 30,000 T cell genomes, was loaded into each replicate PCR. The purified libraries were quantified using a Qubit 3.0 fluorometer, sized with a Bioanalyzer 2100, and then quantified again using the KAPA Library Quantification kit. A separate single-read 150-cycle Illumina NextSeq 550 flow cell was used to sequence each immunoSEQ 96-well plate. Per the authors' processing: Because the immunoSEQ output held only junctional sequences and lacked quality scores, the filtering could not match the filtering applied to full-length reads. To assign V/J genes and CDR3, sequences were annotated against IMGT germline references using PyIR, a Python wrapper for IgBLAST v1.9. Reads were removed for weak V/J assignments (E-value above 1e-6), missing CDR3, stop codons, out-of-frame junctions, or ambiguous translated residues. V3J clonotypes were defined as sequences sharing an identical inferred V gene, J gene, and CDR3 amino acid sequence. Percentage overlap between repertoires was computed as shared unique clonotypes divided by the size of the smaller repertoire. Repertoire richness was assessed with RTK rarefaction, the Chao1 estimator, and Recon v2.1 estimates of unobserved clonotypes. Generation probabilities were computed with OLGA for all TCRbeta clonotypes obtained by the gDNA method from several donors. TCRdb obtained this table from immuneACCESS and retained in-frame rearrangements with V and J assigned. These tables miss some clones; where compared with another copy, unresolved V genes account for less than half of the shortfall, and the remainder is unexplained. Clone size and the V and J calls come from that table; the DNA yielded D and trimming. Recorded for this sample are some 1,100,000 clones; about 84% of them occurred a single time. The ten top clones hold around 0.47% of the sample.

Sequencing input: memory CD4+ T cells from PBMCs. The sample's cell subset or site, from its label and the paper: CD45RA-negative fraction. The V and J genes are TRBV11-2 and TRBJ2-7, with the D gene not clear enough to name. This TCR derives from a man aged 18-30 years in good health. Some clones in this sample may be carry-over from other donors' samples. For the CDR3, the sequence is CASSSSVEQYF. The nucleotide sequence is given as TGTGCCAGCAGCAGCAGCGTCGAGCAGTACTTC.